What follows is one T cell receptor beta chain and its context. Its antigen is unknown. These data are taken from a study of T cells after posttransplantation cyclophosphamide. Findings and caveats of the study: TRB overlap between skin or GI tissue T cells and blood was limited. Later blood repertoires were often dominated by clones from the donor CD8+ memory compartment. Recipient CMV seropositivity and CMV reactivation strongly tracked TRB clonality.

Sampled 1 year posttransplant, controls received myeloablative marrow transplants, methotrexate and a calcineurin inhibitor. Method: immunoSEQ multiplex PCR; TCRdb's copy keeps in-frame clones and lacks some. The sample holds around 16,000 clones; approximately 84% are singletons and the top ten take over 4.5%. The CDR3 loop spans 14 amino acids. CDR1 is MNHNY and CDR2 is SVGAGI in the germline V gene (reference sequence). With 2 bases removed from V and 8 bases from J, the gap between germline ends came to 12 bases. The source was PBMCs, collected 371 days after allogeneic stem cell transplant with calcineurin inhibitor and methotrexate. The chain is built from TRBV6-6 and TRBJ1-4, with D possibly matching TRBD1 (6 bases). This clonotype was obtained from a male patient younger than 30 who received an allogeneic stem cell transplant from a related donor, was CMV-positive, and had no GVHD. The graft donor may account for some of the T cells. DNA for the CDR3: TGTGCCAGCAGTTACCCAGGGGCAGGGGAAAAACTGTTTTTT. Translation: CASSYPGAGEKLFF.